The source of this T cell receptor (beta chain) is a study of T cell responses to AZD1222 COVID-19 vaccine (dated by TCRdb to about 2021). General notes on the study: A total of about 250 trial participants underwent TCR sequencing, of whom around 210 had received two doses of AZD1222 and some 25 had received two doses of the MenACWY control vaccine. Enrollment into the trials was organized by age into subgroups of 18-55, 56-69 and 70-plus years, and those subgroups contained roughly 150, 30 and 60 TCR-sequenced participants, respectively.

With regard to this clone: No cognate antigen has been identified for it. It has no much larger one-base neighbor in the sample; base qualities were not kept.

Sequences SGHVS (CDR1) and FQNEAQ (CDR2) are obtained from the germline V gene. V trim: 4 bases; J trim: 1 base; unmatched bases: 2. Including cysteine and phenylalanine, the CDR3 has 15 amino acids. Of all the DNA, just the CDR3 is kept, 45 bases in frame from base 1. The CDR3 regions of human TCRbeta chains were subjected to immunosequencing. The paper's data handling went like this. Repertoire TCRs were matched against a reference library of SARS-CoV-2-specific TCRs generated with the MIRA antigen-specificity platform. Breadth meant the fraction of unique TCRs that were SARS-CoV-2-associated, whereas depth meant the fraction of total T cells that were SARS-CoV-2-associated. Using the MIRA data, every spike-specific TCR was mapped to the spike region that the TCR reacted to and assigned to either a CD4 or a CD8 class. Log10-transformed breadth and depth values were compared by one-way ANOVA with Sidak's multiple comparisons tests. TCRdb mirrors the immuneACCESS table, restricted to in-frame sequences. Some clones are absent from its copies; in checked studies, under half trace to an unresolved V gene, and the reason for the others is unknown. The D gene and trimming were derived from the DNA, and the V and J assignments and clone size from that table. Counted in this sample were 83,000 or so clones; roughly 86% of them appeared once. The leading ten clones occupy less than 9% of the sample.

This sample's time point label indicates: about 28 days (+/-7) after the second vaccine dose. AZD1222 recipients given second doses at about 4 weeks or at about 12 weeks were pooled, since spike-specific TCR depth and breadth were not found to differ between the two schedules. The vaccinee samples were drawn from two UK trials, COV001 and COV002, one of which was a single-blind randomized controlled phase 2/3 trial testing AZD1222 (ChAdOx1 nCoV-19) in healthy adults. For TCRbeta chain sequencing, PBMC samples were collected from trial participants at day 0 and at day 28 after the second dose. What the research found in general, with its limitations: In the small 56-69-year group, the increase in depth fell short of significance, most likely because of low power. Reportedly, almost half of the unique spike-specific TCRs recognized epitopes lying outside the regions that are mutated in the B.1.351 and B.1.1.7 variants. The vaccine-associated CD4 TCRs covered the entire spike protein, and the dominant responses fell in regions 160-218 and 743-854. Because no day 14 peak-response samples were available, repertoires were characterized only after the peak T cell response. Conclusions about previously exposed vaccinees were limited because only six AZD1222 recipients were SARS-CoV-2 seropositive at baseline. After two AZD1222 doses, both the breadth and the depth of spike-specific TCRs were significantly higher than at day 0 and than in MenACWY recipients. Most participants were white British and females outnumbered males, and the authors suggested that clonal diversity may have been underestimated.

This receptor was taken from an adult who received the AZD1222 COVID-19 vaccine. Sequencing used peripheral blood, obtained 28 days after the second AZD1222 dose. Recombination linked TRBV7-8 to TRBJ1-5, with 9 central nucleotides matching TRBD1. The sequence in DNA is TGTGCCAGCAGCTCGGACAGGGGCAGCAATCAGCCCCAGCATTTT. It specifies CASSSDRGSNQPQHF.